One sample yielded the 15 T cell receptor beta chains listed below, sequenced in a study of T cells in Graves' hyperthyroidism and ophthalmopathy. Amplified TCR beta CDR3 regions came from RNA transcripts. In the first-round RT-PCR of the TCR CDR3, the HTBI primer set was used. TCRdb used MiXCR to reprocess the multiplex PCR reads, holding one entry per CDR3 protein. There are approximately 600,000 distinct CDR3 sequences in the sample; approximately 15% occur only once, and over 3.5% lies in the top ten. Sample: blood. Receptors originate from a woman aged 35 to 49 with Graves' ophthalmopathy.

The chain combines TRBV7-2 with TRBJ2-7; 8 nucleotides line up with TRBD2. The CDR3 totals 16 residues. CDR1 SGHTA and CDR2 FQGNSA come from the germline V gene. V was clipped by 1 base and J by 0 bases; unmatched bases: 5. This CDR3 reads CASSLVQRGSSYEQYF. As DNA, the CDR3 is TGTGCCAGCAGCTTAGTGCAGCGGGGGAGCTCCTACGAGCAGTACTTC.

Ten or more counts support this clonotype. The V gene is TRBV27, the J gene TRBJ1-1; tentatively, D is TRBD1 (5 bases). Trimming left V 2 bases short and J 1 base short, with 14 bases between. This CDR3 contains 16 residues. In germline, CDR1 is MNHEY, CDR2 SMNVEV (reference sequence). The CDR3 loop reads CASSLRVTGGNTEAFF. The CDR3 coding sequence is TGTGCCAGCAGTTTAAGGGTCACGGGGGGGAACACTGAAGCTTTCTTT.

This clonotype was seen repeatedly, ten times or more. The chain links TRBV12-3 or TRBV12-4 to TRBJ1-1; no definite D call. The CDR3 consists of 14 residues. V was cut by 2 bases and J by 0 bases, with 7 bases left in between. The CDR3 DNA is TGTGCCAGCAGTTTATGGGAACTGAACACTGAAGCTTTCTTT. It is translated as CASSLWELNTEAFF.

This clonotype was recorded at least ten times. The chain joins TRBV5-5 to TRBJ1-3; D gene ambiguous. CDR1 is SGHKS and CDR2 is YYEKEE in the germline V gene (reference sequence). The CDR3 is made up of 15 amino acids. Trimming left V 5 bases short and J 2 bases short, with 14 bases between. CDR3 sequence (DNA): TGTGCCAGCAGGGTTGGCGTAGGGACTGGAAACACCATATATTTT. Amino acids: CASRVGVGTGNTIYF.

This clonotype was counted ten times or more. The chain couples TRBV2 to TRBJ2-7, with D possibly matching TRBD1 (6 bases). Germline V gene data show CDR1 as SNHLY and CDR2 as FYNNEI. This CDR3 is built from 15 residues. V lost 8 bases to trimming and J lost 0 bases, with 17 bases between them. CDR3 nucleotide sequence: TGTGCCAGCCAAACTCCGACAGGCGTCTCCTACGAGCAGTACTTC. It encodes CASQTPTGVSYEQYF.

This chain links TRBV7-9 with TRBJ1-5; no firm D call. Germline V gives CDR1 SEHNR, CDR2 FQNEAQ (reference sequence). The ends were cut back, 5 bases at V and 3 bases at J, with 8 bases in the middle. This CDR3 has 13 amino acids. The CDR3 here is CASSPEHNQPQHF. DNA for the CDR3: TGTGCCAGCAGCCCTGAGCACAATCAGCCCCAGCATTTT.

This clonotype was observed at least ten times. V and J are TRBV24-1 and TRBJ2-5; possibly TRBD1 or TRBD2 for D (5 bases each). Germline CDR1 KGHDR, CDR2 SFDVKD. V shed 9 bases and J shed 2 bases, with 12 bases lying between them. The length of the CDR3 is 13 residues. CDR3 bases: TGTGCCACCGCGACAGCGGATCAAGAGACCCAGTACTTC. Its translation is CATATADQETQYF.

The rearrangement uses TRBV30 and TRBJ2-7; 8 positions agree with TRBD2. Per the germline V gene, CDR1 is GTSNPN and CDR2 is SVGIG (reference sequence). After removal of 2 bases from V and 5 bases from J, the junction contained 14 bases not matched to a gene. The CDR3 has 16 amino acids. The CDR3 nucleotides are TGTGCCTGGAGTATAGGTCGTGGCGGGAGGACTGACGAGCAGTACTTC. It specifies CAWSIGRGGRTDEQYF.

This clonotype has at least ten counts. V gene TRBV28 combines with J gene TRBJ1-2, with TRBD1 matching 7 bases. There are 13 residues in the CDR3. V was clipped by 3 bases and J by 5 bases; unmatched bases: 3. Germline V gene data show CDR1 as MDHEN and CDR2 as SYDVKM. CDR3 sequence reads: CASSFEGAYGYTF. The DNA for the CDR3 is TGTGCCAGCAGTTTCGAGGGGGCATATGGCTACACCTTC.

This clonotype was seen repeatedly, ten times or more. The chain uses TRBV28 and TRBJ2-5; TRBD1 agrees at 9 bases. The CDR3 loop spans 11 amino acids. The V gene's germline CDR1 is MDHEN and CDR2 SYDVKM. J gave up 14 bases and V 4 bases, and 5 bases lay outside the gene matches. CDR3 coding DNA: TGTGCCAGCAGTTCCCCGGGACAGGGATACTTC. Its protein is CASSSPGQGYF.

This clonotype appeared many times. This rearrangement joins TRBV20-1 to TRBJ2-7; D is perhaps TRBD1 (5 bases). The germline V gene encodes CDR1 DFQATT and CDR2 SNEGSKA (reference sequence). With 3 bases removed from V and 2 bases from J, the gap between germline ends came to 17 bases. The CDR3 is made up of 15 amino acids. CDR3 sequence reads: CSASGRNRLTYEQYF. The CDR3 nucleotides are TGCAGTGCTAGCGGGCGTAACAGGCTTACCTACGAGCAGTACTTC.

This CDR3 is CASSSYRGTGNQPQHF. The CDR3 DNA follows: TGTGCCAGCAGCTCCTACAGGGGCACGGGCAATCAGCCCCAGCATTTT. This chain joins TRBV5-6 and TRBJ1-5; 7 bases align to TRBD1. This CDR3 is 16 amino acids long. Trimming took 3 bases from V and 2 from J; bases not matched to a gene: 8. Germline V gene data show CDR1 as SGHDT and CDR2 as YYEEEE.

The CDR3 sequence is CASSQTGESTFEQYF. CDR3 bases: TGTGCCAGCAGTCAAACGGGAGAATCCACCTTTGAGCAGTACTTC. The chain uses TRBV12-3 or TRBV12-4 and TRBJ2-7, with D possibly matching TRBD2 (6 bases). V was cut by 5 bases and J by 7 bases, with 21 bases left in between. The CDR3 length is 15 residues.

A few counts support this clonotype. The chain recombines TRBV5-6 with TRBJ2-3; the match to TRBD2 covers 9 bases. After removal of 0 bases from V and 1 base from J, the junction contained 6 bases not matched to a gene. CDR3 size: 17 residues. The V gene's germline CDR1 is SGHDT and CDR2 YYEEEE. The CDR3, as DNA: TGTGCCAGCAGCTTGGGGGCGGGAGGGCCGCGCACAGATACGCAGTATTTT. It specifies CASSLGAGGPRTDTQYF.

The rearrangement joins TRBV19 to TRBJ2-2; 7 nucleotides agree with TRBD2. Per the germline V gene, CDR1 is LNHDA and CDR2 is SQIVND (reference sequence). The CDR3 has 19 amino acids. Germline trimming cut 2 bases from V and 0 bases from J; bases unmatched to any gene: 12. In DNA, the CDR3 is TGTGCCAGTAGTATAAGGAGGCTAGCGGAGCGACCGAACACCGGGGAGCTGTTTTTT. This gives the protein CASSIRRLAERPNTGELFF.